One sample yielded the 13 T cell receptor beta chains listed below, sequenced in a study of T cells after yellow fever vaccination (dated by TCRdb to the late 2010s). Library prep was done by 5' RACE. These reads were obtained on an Illumina HiSeq 2500. TCRdb trimmed public reads at Q25 via fastp, called clones via MiXCR and kept in-frame beta chains. Entries that share a CDR3 protein sequence are merged under the most common genes and DNA. This sample holds some 100,000 distinct CDR3 sequences; about 8.4% were observed only once. The ten top clones hold 15% to 20% of the sample. Explained via the paper, the treatment or condition label denotes: live attenuated yellow fever vaccine strain. The starting material was CD8+ T cells not binding an NS4B(214-222) dextramer, sorted from PBMCs, obtained approximately 15 days after the first yellow fever vaccination. The sample's cell subset or site label, in plain terms: NS4B epitope dextramer-negative CD8 T cells. All receptors come from a young man who received the YFV17D yellow fever vaccine.

The chain is built from TRBV21-1 and TRBJ2-7; no check of the table's D call, TRBD1, against the DNA was made. TRBV21-1 is a pseudogene segment. The CDR3 has 16 residues. CDR3 nucleotide sequence: TGTGCCAGCAGCGGGGGACACCGGGGAAGCTCCTACGAGCAGTACGTC. It translates to CASSGGHRGSSYEQYV.

V is TRBV6-2 or TRBV6-3 and J is TRBJ1-1, with D possibly being TRBD1 (6 bases). CDR1 MNHEY and CDR2 SVGEGT come from the germline V gene. Trimming removed 6 bases from V and 0 bases from J, with 26 bases in between. The CDR3 is made up of 19 amino acids. CDR3 DNA sequence: TGTGCCAGCAGCCCTTTCTTAACAGGGCCCCACTTGATGAACACTGAAGCTTTCTTT. Amino acid sequence: CASSPFLTGPHLMNTEAFF.

This clonotype was counted only a few times. CDR3 sequence (DNA): TGTGCCAGCAGCCCTGACAGGGGAGTGAGGGTTTTTAGATCACCCCTCCACTTT. Translated, it gives CASSPDRGVRVFRSPLHF. The V and J genes are TRBV12-3 or TRBV12-4 and TRBJ1-6, with 8 bases aligning to TRBD1. The CDR3 totals 18 residues. With 6 bases clipped from V and 10 bases from J, the junction kept 20 bases outside the gene matches.

The rearrangement links TRBV19 to TRBJ1-5; D gene ambiguous. This CDR3 is built from 14 residues. Germline V gene sequence: CDR1 LNHDA, CDR2 SQIVND (reference sequence). V gave up 9 bases and J gave up 7 bases, with 19 bases separating them. The CDR3 protein is CASTGWGLEQPQHF. The CDR3 coding sequence is TGTGCCAGCACCGGATGGGGTTTAGAACAGCCCCAGCATTTT.

At least ten counts were recorded for this clonotype. J is TRBJ2-7 and V is TRBV29-1; D is undetermined. Germline values: CDR1 SQVTM, CDR2 ANQGSEA. V lost 1 base and J 3 bases, leaving 10 bases between the germline ends. CDR3 length: 13 amino acids. This chain's CDR3 is CSVEGGSGYEQYF. CDR3 coding DNA: TGCAGCGTTGAAGGGGGTTCCGGCTACGAGCAGTACTTC.

The chain recombines TRBV5-1 with TRBJ1-2, with D possibly TRBD1 on 6 matching bases. The CDR3 consists of 15 residues. In germline, CDR1 is SGHRS, CDR2 YFSETQ. Deletions cut 4 bases from V and 2 bases from J, with 15 bases between. The CDR3 reads CASSPDSYSNYGYTF. CDR3 nucleotides: TGCGCCAGCAGCCCGGACAGTTATTCAAACTATGGCTACACCTTC.

The chain joins TRBV7-6 to TRBJ2-7; TRBD2 aligns across 7 bases. V was clipped by 1 base and J by 2 bases; unmatched bases: 8. The CDR3 loop spans 16 amino acids. The V gene's germline CDR1 is SGHVS and CDR2 FNYEAQ. The CDR3 nucleotides are TGTGCCAGCAGCTTAGAAGGTCGGCTAGCGGCCTACGAGCAGTACTTC. Its translation: CASSLEGRLAAYEQYF.

The CDR3 loop reads CASSWDYRSGANVLTF. DNA for the CDR3: TGTGCCAGCAGCTGGGACTACCGCTCTGGGGCCAACGTCCTGACTTTC. This rearrangement joins TRBV6-2 or TRBV6-3 to TRBJ2-6; 7 bases align to TRBD2. The CDR3 is 16 residues long. Per the germline V gene, CDR1 is MNHEY and CDR2 is SVGEGT. Trimming cost V 6 bases and J 0 bases; bases outside gene matches: 5.

This clonotype was observed a handful of times. The V call is TRBV9, the J call TRBJ2-3, with TRBD2 identical over 13 bases. Per the germline V gene, CDR1 is SGDLS and CDR2 is YYNGEE. The CDR3 contains 18 residues. Trimming at V came to 3 bases and at J to 7 bases, leaving 14 bases not matched to a gene. CDR3 amino acids: CASSAGKGTSGNMNTQYF. Written as DNA, the CDR3 is TGTGCCAGCAGCGCCGGAAAAGGGACTAGCGGGAATATGAATACGCAGTATTTT.

This clonotype turned up a few times. The V gene is TRBV6-5, the J gene TRBJ2-7; TRBD1 aligns across 11 bases. Germline V lookup: CDR1 MNHEY, CDR2 SVGAGI. This CDR3 has 15 amino acids. J was trimmed by 6 bases and V by 0 bases; bases with no gene match: 4. The CDR3 here is CASSYSRTGGLEQYF. CDR3 bases: TGTGCCAGCAGTTACTCCCGGACAGGGGGCCTCGAGCAGTACTTC.

This clonotype was picked up a small number of times. The chain is built from TRBV5-5 and TRBJ1-5; D is possibly TRBD1 (5 bases). Germline CDR1 and CDR2: SGHKS and YYEKEE (reference sequence). Trimming removed 3 bases at V and 5 bases at J, with 9 bases between. CDR3 length: 13 residues. The chain's CDR3 is CASSSWGDQPQHF. CDR3 coding DNA: TGTGCCAGCAGCTCTTGGGGGGATCAGCCCCAGCATTTT.

The rearrangement links TRBV7-2 to TRBJ2-5; 7 nucleotides line up with TRBD1. The length of the CDR3 is 13 residues. CDR1 is SGHTA and CDR2 is FQGNSA in the germline V gene. After removal of 10 bases from V and 0 bases from J, the junction contained 5 bases not matched to a gene. CDR3 residues: CATEGANQETQYF. In DNA form, the CDR3 reads TGTGCCACCGAGGGGGCTAACCAAGAGACCCAGTACTTC.

With respect to this clonotype: With a much larger clone just one base away, this may be a read error. This chain links TRBV7-2 with TRBJ1-2, with D perhaps matching TRBD1 (5 bases). The CDR3 consists of 12 residues. Trimming took 9 bases from V and 4 from J, leaving 12 bases between them. Germline CDR1 SGHTA, CDR2 FQGNSA. The CDR3 region is CASLGDGYGYTF. Written as DNA, the CDR3 is TGTGCCAGTCTGGGGGACGGCTATGGCTACACCTTC.